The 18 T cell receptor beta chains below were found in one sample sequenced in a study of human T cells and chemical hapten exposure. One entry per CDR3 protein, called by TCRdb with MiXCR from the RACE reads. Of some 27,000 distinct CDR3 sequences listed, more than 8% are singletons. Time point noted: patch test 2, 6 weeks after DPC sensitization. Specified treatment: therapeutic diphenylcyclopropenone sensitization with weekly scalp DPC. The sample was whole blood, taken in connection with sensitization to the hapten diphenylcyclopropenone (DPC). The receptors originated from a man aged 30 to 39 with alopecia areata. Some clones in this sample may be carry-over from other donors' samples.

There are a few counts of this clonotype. In DNA form, the CDR3 reads TGCAGCGTCGACGGACGGGAGGGCACAGATACGCAGTATTTT. Its protein product is CSVDGREGTDTQYF. The rearrangement joins TRBV29-1 to TRBJ2-3; 7 bases agree with TRBD2. This CDR3 is 14 amino acids long. CDR1 is SQVTM, CDR2 ANQGSEA, per germline. J gave up 1 base and V 6 bases, and 7 bases lay outside the gene matches.

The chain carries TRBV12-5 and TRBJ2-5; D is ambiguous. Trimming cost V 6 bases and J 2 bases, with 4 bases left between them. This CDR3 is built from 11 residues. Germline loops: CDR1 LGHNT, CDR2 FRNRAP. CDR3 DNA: TGTGCTAGTGGATCTCAAGAGACCCAGTACTTC. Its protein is CASGSQETQYF.

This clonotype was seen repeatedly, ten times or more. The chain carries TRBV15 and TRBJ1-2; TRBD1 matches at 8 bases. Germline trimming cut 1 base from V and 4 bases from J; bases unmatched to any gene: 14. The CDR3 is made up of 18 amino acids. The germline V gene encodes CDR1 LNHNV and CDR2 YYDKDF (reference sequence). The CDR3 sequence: CATSRVKTSGGSSYGYTF. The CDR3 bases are TGTGCCACCAGCAGAGTAAAGACCTCAGGGGGCAGTAGCTATGGCTACACCTTC.

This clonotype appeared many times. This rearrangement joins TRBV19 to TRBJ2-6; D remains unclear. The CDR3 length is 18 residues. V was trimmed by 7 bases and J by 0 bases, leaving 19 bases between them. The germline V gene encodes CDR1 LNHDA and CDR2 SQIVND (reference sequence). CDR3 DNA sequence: TGTGCCAGTACCCCGTTCCGGATGCTAAGCTCTGGGGCCAACGTCCTGACTTTC. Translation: CASTPFRMLSSGANVLTF.

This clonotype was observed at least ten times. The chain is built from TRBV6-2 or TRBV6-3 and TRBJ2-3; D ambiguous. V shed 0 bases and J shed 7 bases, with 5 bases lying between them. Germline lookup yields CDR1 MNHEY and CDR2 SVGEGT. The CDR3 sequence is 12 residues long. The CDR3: CASSYSSNTQYF. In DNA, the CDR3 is TGTGCCAGCAGTTACTCTTCTAATACGCAGTATTTT.

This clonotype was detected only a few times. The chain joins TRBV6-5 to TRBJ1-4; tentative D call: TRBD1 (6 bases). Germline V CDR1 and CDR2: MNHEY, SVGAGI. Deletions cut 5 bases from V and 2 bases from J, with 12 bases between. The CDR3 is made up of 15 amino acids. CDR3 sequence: CASSLRGLTNEKLFF. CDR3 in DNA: TGTGCCAGCAGTCTCCGGGGGCTGACTAATGAAAAACTGTTTTTT.

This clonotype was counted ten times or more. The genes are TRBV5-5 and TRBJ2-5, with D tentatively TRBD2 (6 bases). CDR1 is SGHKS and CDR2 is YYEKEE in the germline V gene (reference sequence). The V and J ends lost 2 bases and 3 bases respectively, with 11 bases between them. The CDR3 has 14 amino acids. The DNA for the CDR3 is TGTGCCAGCAGCTTCGCGGGGCATGAAGAGACCCAGTACTTC. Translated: CASSFAGHEETQYF. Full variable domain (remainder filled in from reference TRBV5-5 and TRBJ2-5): DAGVTQSPTHLIKTRGQQVTLRCSPISGHKSVSWYQQVLGQGPQFIFQYYEKEERGRGNFPDRFSARQFPNYSSELNVNALLLGDSALYLCASSFAGHEETQYFGPGTRLLVL.

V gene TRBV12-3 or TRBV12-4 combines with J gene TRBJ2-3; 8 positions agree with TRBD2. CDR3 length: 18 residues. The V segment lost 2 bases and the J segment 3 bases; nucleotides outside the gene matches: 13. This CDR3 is CASSLMTGGASVTDTQYF. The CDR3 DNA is TGTGCCAGCAGTTTAATGACCGGGGGGGCCTCTGTAACAGATACGCAGTATTTT.

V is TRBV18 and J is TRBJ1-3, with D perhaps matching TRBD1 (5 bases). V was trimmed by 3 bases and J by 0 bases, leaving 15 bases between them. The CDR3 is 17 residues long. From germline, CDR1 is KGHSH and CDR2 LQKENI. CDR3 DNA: TGTGCCAGCTCACCCTTGGGGGACGGGATCTCTGGAAACACCATATATTTT. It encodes CASSPLGDGISGNTIYF.

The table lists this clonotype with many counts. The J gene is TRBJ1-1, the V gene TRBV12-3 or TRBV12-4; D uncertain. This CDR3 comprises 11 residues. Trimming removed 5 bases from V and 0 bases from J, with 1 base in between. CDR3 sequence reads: CASSVNTEAFF. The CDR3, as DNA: TGTGCCAGCAGTGTGAACACTGAAGCTTTCTTT.

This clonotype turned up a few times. The CDR3 reads CASRPTGQELYGYTF. The CDR3 DNA is TGTGCCAGCAGACCCACAGGACAGGAGCTCTATGGCTACACCTTC. This sequence joins TRBV6-2 or TRBV6-3 and TRBJ1-2, with TRBD1 identical over 7 bases. Germline V gene sequence: CDR1 MNHEY, CDR2 SVGEGT. Trimming cost V 6 bases and J 4 bases; bases outside gene matches: 11. This CDR3 has 15 residues.

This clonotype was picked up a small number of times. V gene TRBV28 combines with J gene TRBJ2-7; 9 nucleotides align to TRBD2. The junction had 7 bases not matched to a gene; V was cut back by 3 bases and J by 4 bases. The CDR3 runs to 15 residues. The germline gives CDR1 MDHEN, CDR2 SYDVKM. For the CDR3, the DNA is TGTGCCAGCAGTTTGCAGAGACTAGCGGCGTACGAGCAGTACTTC. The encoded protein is CASSLQRLAAYEQYF.

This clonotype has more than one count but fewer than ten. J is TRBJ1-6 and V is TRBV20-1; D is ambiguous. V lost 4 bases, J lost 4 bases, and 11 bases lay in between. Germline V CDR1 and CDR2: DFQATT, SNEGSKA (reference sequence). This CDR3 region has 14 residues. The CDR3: CSAMRPVYNSPLHF. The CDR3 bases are TGCAGTGCTATGCGACCGGTGTATAATTCACCCCTCCACTTT.

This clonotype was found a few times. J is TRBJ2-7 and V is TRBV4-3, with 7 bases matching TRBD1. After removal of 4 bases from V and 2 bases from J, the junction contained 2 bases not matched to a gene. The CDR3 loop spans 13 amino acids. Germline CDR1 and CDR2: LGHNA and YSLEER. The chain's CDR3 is CASSPTGTYEQYF. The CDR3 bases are TGCGCCAGCAGCCCGACAGGGACCTACGAGCAGTACTTC.

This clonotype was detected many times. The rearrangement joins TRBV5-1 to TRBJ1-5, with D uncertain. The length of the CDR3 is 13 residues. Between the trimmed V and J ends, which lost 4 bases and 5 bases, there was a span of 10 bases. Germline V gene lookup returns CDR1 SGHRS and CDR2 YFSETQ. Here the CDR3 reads CASSLAGYQPQHF. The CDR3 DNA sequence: TGCGCCAGCAGCCTCGCTGGGTATCAGCCCCAGCATTTT.

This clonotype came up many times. CDR3 protein: CASSYSAGQAYEQYF. CDR3 bases: TGTGCCAGCAGTTATTCGGCCGGACAGGCCTACGAGCAGTACTTC. This chain uses TRBV6-5 with TRBJ2-7; 7 bases agree with TRBD1. J lost 2 bases, V lost 3 bases, and 7 bases had no gene match. CDR3 length: 15 residues. Germline V gene lookup returns CDR1 MNHEY and CDR2 SVGAGI.

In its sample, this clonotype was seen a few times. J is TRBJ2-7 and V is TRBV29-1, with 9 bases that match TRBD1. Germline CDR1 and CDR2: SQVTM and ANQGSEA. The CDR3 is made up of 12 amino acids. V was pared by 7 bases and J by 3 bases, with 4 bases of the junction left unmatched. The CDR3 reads CSGVDRGYEQYF. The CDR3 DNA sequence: TGCAGCGGGGTGGACAGGGGCTACGAGCAGTACTTC.

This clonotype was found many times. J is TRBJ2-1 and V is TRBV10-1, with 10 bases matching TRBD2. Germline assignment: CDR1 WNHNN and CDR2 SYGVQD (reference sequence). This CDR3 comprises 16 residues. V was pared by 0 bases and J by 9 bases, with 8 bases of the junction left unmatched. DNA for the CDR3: TGCGCCAGCAGTGAGTCGTTGGCTAGCGGGAGCCGTGAGCAGTTCTTC. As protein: CASSESLASGSREQFF.